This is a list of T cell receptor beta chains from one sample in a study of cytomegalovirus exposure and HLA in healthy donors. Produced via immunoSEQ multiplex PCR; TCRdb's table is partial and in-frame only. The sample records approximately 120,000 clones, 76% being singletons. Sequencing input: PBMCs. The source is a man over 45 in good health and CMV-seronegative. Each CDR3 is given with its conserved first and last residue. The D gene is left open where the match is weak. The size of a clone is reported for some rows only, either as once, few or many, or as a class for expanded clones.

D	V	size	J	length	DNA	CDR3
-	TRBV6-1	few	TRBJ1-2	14	TGTGCCAGCAGTATGGTTGCAGAAACCTATGGCTACACCTTC	CASSMVAETYGYTF
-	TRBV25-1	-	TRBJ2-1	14	TGTGCCAGCAGTAGGGAAGGGGCCTACAATGAGCAGTTCTTC	CASSREGAYNEQFF
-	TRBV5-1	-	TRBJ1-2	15	TGCGCCAGCAGCTTGGAAGAGGGAAAGGTTTATGGCTACACCTTC	CASSLEEGKVYGYTF
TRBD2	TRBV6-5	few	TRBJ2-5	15	TGTGCCAGCACGAGACTAGCGGGGGGGGAAGAGACCCAGTACTTC	CASTRLAGGEETQYF
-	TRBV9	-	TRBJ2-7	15	TGTGCCAGCAGCGTCTCTGGAGGGAGCTCCTACGAGCAGTACTTC	CASSVSGGSSYEQYF
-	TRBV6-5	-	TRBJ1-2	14	TGTGCCAGCAGTGTGGGGGGGCAACTCTATGGCTACACCTTC	CASSVGGQLYGYTF
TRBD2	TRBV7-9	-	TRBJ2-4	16	TGTGCCAGCAGCGACCTAGCGGGGGGGAGCAGTCACATTCAGTACTTC	CASSDLAGGSSHIQYF
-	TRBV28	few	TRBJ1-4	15	TGTGCCAGCAGTCCCCTACAGGGCCACAATGAAAAACTGTTTTTT	CASSPLQGHNEKLFF
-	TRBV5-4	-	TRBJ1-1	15	TGTGCCAGCAGTTCCGGGACATCACTGAACACTGAAGCTTTCTTT	CASSSGTSLNTEAFF
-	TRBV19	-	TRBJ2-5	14	TGTGCCAGTAGTACCACCCGCGTCCAAGAGACCCAGTACTTC	CASSTTRVQETQYF
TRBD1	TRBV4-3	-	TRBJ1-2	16	TGCGCCAGCAGCCAAACGTTGGACAGGGGGCTGAATGGCTACACCTTC	CASSQTLDRGLNGYTF
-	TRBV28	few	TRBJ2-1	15	TGTGCCAGCACGTCAATGACAGGCTCCTACAATGAGCAGTTCTTC	CASTSMTGSYNEQFF
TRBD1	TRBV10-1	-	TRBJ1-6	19	TGCGCCAGCCCCATGAGCCCGGGACAGGGGTCGATGGCTAATTCACCCCTCCACTTT	CASPMSPGQGSMANSPLHF
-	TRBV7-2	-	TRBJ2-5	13	TGTGCCAGCAGCTTACTCCGGGTCGAGACCCAGTACTTC	CASSLLRVETQYF
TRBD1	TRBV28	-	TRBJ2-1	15	TGTGCCACTTCCCGGACAGGGACGGCCTACAATGAGCAGTTCTTC	CATSRTGTAYNEQFF
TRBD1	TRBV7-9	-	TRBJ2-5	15	TGTGCCAGCAGCGCCCGGACAGGGAGAAGCGAGACCCAGTACTTC	CASSARTGRSETQYF
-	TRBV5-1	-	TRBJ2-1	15	TGCGCCAGCAGCTTCATAGGGAACGGGGACAATGAGCAGTTCTTC	CASSFIGNGDNEQFF
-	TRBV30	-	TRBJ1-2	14	TGTGCCTGGAGTGTAAGTGGGCAGGGCACTGGCTACACCTTC	CAWSVSGQGTGYTF
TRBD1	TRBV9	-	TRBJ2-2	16	TGTGCCAGCAGCGTAGATGGGACAGAGAACACCGGGGAGCTGTTTTTT	CASSVDGTENTGELFF
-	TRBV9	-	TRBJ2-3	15	TGTGCCAGCAGCGTAGGCGGCAGGGCGGCAGATACGCAGTATTTT	CASSVGGRAADTQYF
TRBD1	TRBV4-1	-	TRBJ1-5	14	TGCGCCAGCAGCCGTACAGGGGTGGGTCAGCCCCAGCATTTT	CASSRTGVGQPQHF
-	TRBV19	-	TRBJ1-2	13	TGTGCCAGTAGTACGGGAGACGGCGAAGGCTACACCTTC	CASSTGDGEGYTF
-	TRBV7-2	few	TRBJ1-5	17	TGTGCCAGCAGTAAAGAGGCATCGGGAGAAGGCAATCAGCCCCAGCATTTT	CASSKEASGEGNQPQHF
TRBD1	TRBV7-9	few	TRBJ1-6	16	TGTTCCAGCAGATCCGGGACAGCATCCTATAATTCACCCCTCCACTTT	CSSRSGTASYNSPLHF
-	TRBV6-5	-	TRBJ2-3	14	TGTGCCAGCAGCCCAGGGGAGACGACAGATACGCAGTATTTT	CASSPGETTDTQYF
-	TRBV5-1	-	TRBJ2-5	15	TGCGCCAGCAGCTTAAGTCAGGGGTTTTTTGAGACCCAGTACTTC	CASSLSQGFFETQYF
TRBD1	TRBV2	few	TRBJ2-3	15	TGTGCCAGCAGTGAGGACAGGGATGGCACAGATACGCAGTATTTT	CASSEDRDGTDTQYF
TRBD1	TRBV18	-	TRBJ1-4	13	TGTGCCAGCTTTTTGGACAGGGCGGAAAAACTGTTTTTT	CASFLDRAEKLFF